These T cell receptor beta chains were read from a single sample in a study of cytomegalovirus exposure and HLA in healthy donors. Using immunoSEQ multiplex PCR, the repertoire was profiled, and TCRdb retains in-frame clones only, with some absent. This table has around 90,000 clones, around 64% appearing once. Sequenced input: PBMCs. The source is a human donor in good health. Both conserved end residues are part of each CDR3. A D gene is named only where the DNA matches it firmly. The listing skips clone size in some rows; elsewhere it reads once, few, many or a size class.

clone size: .
D gene: .
J gene: TRBJ2-6
V gene: TRBV6-1
CDR3 DNA: TGTGCCAGCAGTGAAGAGAGGTACCCCGTCCCTGGGGCCAACGTCCTGACTTTC
CDR3 protein: CASSEERYPVPGANVLTF

clone size: few
D gene: .
J gene: TRBJ1-2
V gene: TRBV4-2
CDR3 DNA: TGTGCCAGCAGCCGCGGCCCCGGCGGGGGTGGCTATGGCTACACCTTC
CDR3 protein: CASSRGPGGGGYGYTF

clone size: .
D gene: .
J gene: TRBJ1-2
V gene: TRBV4-3
CDR3 DNA: TGCGCCAGCAGCCAAGAGGGGGGCTATGGCTACACCTTC
CDR3 protein: CASSQEGGYGYTF

clone size: .
D gene: .
J gene: TRBJ2-5
V gene: TRBV7-3
CDR3 DNA: TGTGCCAGCAGTCAAGGGTCGGGGGACCAAGAGACCCAGTACTTC
CDR3 protein: CASSQGSGDQETQYF

clone size: .
D gene: .
J gene: TRBJ1-2
V gene: TRBV6-1
CDR3 DNA: TGTGCCAGCAGGTTATACAGGGACGGCTACACCTTC
CDR3 protein: CASRLYRDGYTF

clone size: .
D gene: .
J gene: TRBJ1-1
V gene: TRBV11-2
CDR3 DNA: TGTGCCAGCAGCTTAATCGGGGATCAAGCTTTCTTT
CDR3 protein: CASSLIGDQAFF

clone size: .
D gene: TRBD2
J gene: TRBJ2-7
V gene: TRBV5-1
CDR3 DNA: TGCGCCAGCAGCGGAGGGACTAGCGGGGTGGGTTACGAGCAGTACTTC
CDR3 protein: CASSGGTSGVGYEQYF

clone size: .
D gene: .
J gene: TRBJ1-1
V gene: TRBV29-1
CDR3 DNA: TGCAGCGTTGCCAGGTCTTCTGAAGCTTTCTTT
CDR3 protein: CSVARSSEAFF

clone size: .
D gene: TRBD2
J gene: TRBJ2-2
V gene: TRBV7-2
CDR3 DNA: TGTGCCAGCAGCCCGCGGACTAGCGGGATAGGAACCGGGGAGCTGTTTTTT
CDR3 protein: CASSPRTSGIGTGELFF

clone size: .
D gene: .
J gene: TRBJ1-3
V gene: TRBV5-4
CDR3 DNA: TGTGCCAGCAGCGATAGGGGGGGGACTGGAAACACCATATATTTT
CDR3 protein: CASSDRGGTGNTIYF

clone size: few
D gene: TRBD1
J gene: TRBJ2-2
V gene: TRBV7-2
CDR3 DNA: TGTGCCAGCAGCTTTAGACGGGACAGGGGCAGCACCGGGGAGCTGTTTTTT
CDR3 protein: CASSFRRDRGSTGELFF

clone size: .
D gene: TRBD1
J gene: TRBJ1-2
V gene: TRBV4-3
CDR3 DNA: TGCGCCAGCAGCCGAGGGACAGCGAACTATGGCTACACCTTC
CDR3 protein: CASSRGTANYGYTF

clone size: .
D gene: TRBD1
J gene: TRBJ2-5
V gene: TRBV7-9
CDR3 DNA: TGTGCCAGCAGCTGGGGGCCGGGACAGGGCAAAGAGACCCAGTACTTC
CDR3 protein: CASSWGPGQGKETQYF

clone size: few
D gene: .
J gene: TRBJ2-3
V gene: TRBV29-1
CDR3 DNA: TGCAGTGACAGCACTAGCACAGATACGCAGTATTTT
CDR3 protein: CSDSTSTDTQYF

clone size: .
D gene: .
J gene: TRBJ2-3
V gene: TRBV5-4
CDR3 DNA: TGTGCCAGCAGCTTATGGGCAGTAGATACGCAGTATTTT
CDR3 protein: CASSLWAVDTQYF

clone size: .
D gene: TRBD1
J gene: TRBJ2-3
V gene: TRBV29-1
CDR3 DNA: TGCAGCGTTCTGCGACAGGGAAATACGCAGTATTTT
CDR3 protein: CSVLRQGNTQYF

clone size: .
D gene: TRBD1
J gene: TRBJ1-2
V gene: TRBV5-6
CDR3 DNA: TGTGCCAGCAGCTCACAGGGGGCGGGTAACTATGGCTACACCTTC
CDR3 protein: CASSSQGAGNYGYTF

clone size: .
D gene: .
J gene: TRBJ1-2
V gene: TRBV7-2
CDR3 DNA: TGTGCCAGCAGCTTATATAGAGAAGCTAACTATGGCTACACCTTC
CDR3 protein: CASSLYREANYGYTF

clone size: .
D gene: TRBD1
J gene: TRBJ1-1
V gene: TRBV11-1
CDR3 DNA: TGTGCCAGCACATGGGGGACAGGGGGTTCGGACACTGAAGCTTTCTTT
CDR3 protein: CASTWGTGGSDTEAFF

clone size: few
D gene: TRBD1
J gene: TRBJ2-2
V gene: TRBV18
CDR3 DNA: TGTGCCAGCGGACAGATAACCGGGACAGGAAGCTTAGCGAACACCGGGGAGCTGTTTTTT
CDR3 protein: CASGQITGTGSLANTGELFF

clone size: .
D gene: .
J gene: TRBJ1-1
V gene: TRBV6-1
CDR3 DNA: TGTGCCAGCAGTGGGGAGGGGGGCACTGAAGCTTTCTTT
CDR3 protein: CASSGEGGTEAFF

clone size: .
D gene: .
J gene: TRBJ1-5
V gene: TRBV2
CDR3 DNA: TGTGCCAGCACCCTAGGGAGGATAAATCAGCCCCAGCATTTT
CDR3 protein: CASTLGRINQPQHF

clone size: .
D gene: TRBD1
J gene: TRBJ2-7
V gene: TRBV6-5
CDR3 DNA: TGTGCCAGCAGCTACCGACAGGGTACCCTATCCTACGAGCAGTACTTC
CDR3 protein: CASSYRQGTLSYEQYF

clone size: .
D gene: .
J gene: TRBJ1-6
V gene: TRBV30
CDR3 DNA: TGTGCCTGGAGTGCAGGGGCCAATTCACCCCTCCACTTT
CDR3 protein: CAWSAGANSPLHF

clone size: .
D gene: TRBD1
J gene: TRBJ1-1
V gene: TRBV9
CDR3 DNA: TGTGCCAGCAGCCCCGGGGACAGGGTGAGAAGCACTGAAGCTTTCTTT
CDR3 protein: CASSPGDRVRSTEAFF

clone size: once
D gene: TRBD1
J gene: TRBJ1-6
V gene: TRBV5-6
CDR3 DNA: TGTGCCAGCAGTCTGGAGACAGGGGCCTATAATTCACCCCTCCACTTT
CDR3 protein: CASSLETGAYNSPLHF

clone size: .
D gene: .
J gene: TRBJ1-6
V gene: TRBV30
CDR3 DNA: TGTGCCTGGACTCCCGGCGGCCTGAATTCACCCCTCCACTTT
CDR3 protein: CAWTPGGLNSPLHF

clone size: .
D gene: .
J gene: TRBJ1-2
V gene: TRBV27
CDR3 DNA: TGTGCCAGCAGTTTACTGCAGGGGACGGACCCCTATGGCTACACCTTC
CDR3 protein: CASSLLQGTDPYGYTF

clone size: once
D gene: TRBD2
J gene: TRBJ2-1
V gene: TRBV7-3
CDR3 DNA: TGTGCCAGCAGTCCCCGTGGTAGCGGGGGTTGGAATGAGCAGTTCTTC
CDR3 protein: CASSPRGSGGWNEQFF

clone size: .
D gene: TRBD1
J gene: TRBJ1-2
V gene: TRBV13
CDR3 DNA: TGTGCCAGCAGCTTAGGGGGCAGGGGGTCCCCAGACTATGGCTACACCTTC
CDR3 protein: CASSLGGRGSPDYGYTF

clone size: .
D gene: TRBD1
J gene: TRBJ1-2
V gene: TRBV5-6
CDR3 DNA: TGTGCCAGCAGCCTACAGGGGGTGGGATATGGCTACACCTTC
CDR3 protein: CASSLQGVGYGYTF

clone size: .
D gene: .
J gene: TRBJ2-7
V gene: TRBV7-9
CDR3 DNA: TGTGCCAGCACCTCAGACAGGACTTCCTCCTACGAGCAGTACTTC
CDR3 protein: CASTSDRTSSYEQYF

clone size: once
D gene: .
J gene: TRBJ2-7
V gene: TRBV9
CDR3 DNA: TGTGCCAGCAGCCCCCTTTCGGGATTTTCCTACGAGCAGTACTTC
CDR3 protein: CASSPLSGFSYEQYF

clone size: .
D gene: .
J gene: TRBJ2-2
V gene: TRBV16
CDR3 DNA: TGTGCCAGCAGCCAATCTGGAGTAAACACCGGGGAGCTGTTTTTT
CDR3 protein: CASSQSGVNTGELFF

clone size: .
D gene: .
J gene: TRBJ2-5
V gene: TRBV5-6
CDR3 DNA: TGTGCCAGCAGCTGGAGAGAGACCCAGTACTTC
CDR3 protein: CASSWRETQYF

clone size: .
D gene: .
J gene: TRBJ1-3
V gene: TRBV14
CDR3 DNA: TGTGCCAGCAGCCTAGGGGGTTCGTGGTACACATCTGGAAACACCATATATTTT
CDR3 protein: CASSLGGSWYTSGNTIYF

clone size: .
D gene: .
J gene: TRBJ2-7
V gene: TRBV7-9
CDR3 DNA: TGTGCCAGCAGCTTAGAGGCGGGCCCCTACGAGCAGTACTTC
CDR3 protein: CASSLEAGPYEQYF

clone size: .
D gene: TRBD1
J gene: TRBJ1-3
V gene: TRBV18
CDR3 DNA: TGTGCCAGCTCACCAACCGGGACAGGGTCTGGAAACACCATATATTTT
CDR3 protein: CASSPTGTGSGNTIYF

clone size: .
D gene: .
J gene: TRBJ1-5
V gene: TRBV4-3
CDR3 DNA: TGCGCCAGCAGCCCAAAGGGAGAAGGACAGCCCCAGCATTTT
CDR3 protein: CASSPKGEGQPQHF

clone size: .
D gene: .
J gene: TRBJ2-3
V gene: TRBV7-9
CDR3 DNA: TGTGCCAACCAAGCCGGCACAGATACGCAGTATTTT
CDR3 protein: CANQAGTDTQYF

clone size: few
D gene: .
J gene: TRBJ2-7
V gene: TRBV7-2
CDR3 DNA: TGTGCCAGCAGCTTAAGCAGGGGCGAGCAGTACTTC
CDR3 protein: CASSLSRGEQYF

clone size: .
D gene: TRBD1
J gene: TRBJ2-7
V gene: TRBV19
CDR3 DNA: TGTGCCAGTAGTATTATTGGGACAGACGAGCAGTACTTC
CDR3 protein: CASSIIGTDEQYF

clone size: .
D gene: .
J gene: TRBJ1-1
V gene: TRBV5-5
CDR3 DNA: TGTGCCAGCAGCTTGGCAGGGTGGATTTCGATGAACACTGAAGCTTTCTTT
CDR3 protein: CASSLAGWISMNTEAFF

clone size: .
D gene: TRBD2
J gene: TRBJ2-2
V gene: TRBV9
CDR3 DNA: TGTGCCAGCAGCGTAGCGGGGGGGCCGACCGGGGAGCTGTTTTTT
CDR3 protein: CASSVAGGPTGELFF

clone size: few
D gene: .
J gene: TRBJ1-2
V gene: TRBV6-5
CDR3 DNA: TGTGCCAGCAGTCTCCGACAGGCATATGGCTACACCTTC
CDR3 protein: CASSLRQAYGYTF

clone size: few
D gene: .
J gene: TRBJ1-1
V gene: TRBV6-6
CDR3 DNA: TGTGCCAGCAGTTATCTGCAGTTCTACACTGAAGCTTTCTTT
CDR3 protein: CASSYLQFYTEAFF

clone size: few
D gene: .
J gene: TRBJ1-6
V gene: TRBV5-5
CDR3 DNA: TGTGCCAGCAGCTTCCAGGGAAACAATTCACCCCTCCACTTT
CDR3 protein: CASSFQGNNSPLHF

clone size: .
D gene: TRBD1
J gene: TRBJ2-7
V gene: TRBV6-5
CDR3 DNA: TGTGCCAGCAGAGAGGGACAGGGGGCATTCTACGAGCAGTACTTC
CDR3 protein: CASREGQGAFYEQYF

clone size: few
D gene: TRBD1
J gene: TRBJ2-1
V gene: TRBV7-9
CDR3 DNA: TGTGCCAGCAGCTTTGGGGACAGGGTCAACGGGGATGAGCAGTTCTTC
CDR3 protein: CASSFGDRVNGDEQFF

clone size: .
D gene: TRBD2
J gene: TRBJ2-1
V gene: TRBV5-4
CDR3 DNA: TGTGCCAGCAGTTCTCTCGGCGGGGGGGCCGTACGTCATGAGCAGTTCTTC
CDR3 protein: CASSSLGGGAVRHEQFF

clone size: .
D gene: TRBD2
J gene: TRBJ2-2
V gene: TRBV9
CDR3 DNA: TGTGCCAGCAGCGTAAGGAGGAACGGGGTGGTAGCGGGGGACCCGAACACCGGGGAGCTGTTTTTT
CDR3 protein: CASSVRRNGVVAGDPNTGELFF